A selection of T cell receptor beta chains follows, all from one sample in a study of regulatory and conventional T cells in RAG deficiency. Using immunoSEQ multiplex PCR, the repertoire was profiled, and TCRdb retains in-frame clones only, with some absent. Of over 8,500 clones in the sample, more than 80% were seen once. These data were also reused for a study on regulatory T cells.

The material sequenced was Tregs sorted from blood. Every receptor here comes from a human donor in good health. Each CDR3 is given with its conserved first and last residue. Each record gives: D gene, J gene, clone size, V gene, CDR3 DNA, CDR3 protein. A D gene is named only where the DNA matches it firmly. Size tells how often a clone was seen (once, few, many) or the class of an expanded clone, and some rows leave it out.

>-|TRBJ1-1|-|TRBV20-1
TGCAGTGCTAGAAAAGCTTTCTTT
CSARKAFF
>-|TRBJ1-1|-|TRBV5-1
TGCGCCAGCAGCTTGGGGGCCGGACGTATCTTCTTT
CASSLGAGRIFF
>-|TRBJ1-5|-|TRBV6-6
TGTGCCAGCAGTTACTCCAGTCGGGCAGACAATCAGCCCCAGCATTTT
CASSYSSRADNQPQHF
>TRBD1|TRBJ2-3|-|TRBV6-1
TGTGCCAGCAGTGAAGTAACAGGGGGTCCGCAGTATTTT
CASSEVTGGPQYF
>-|TRBJ2-2|-|TRBV27
TGTGCCAGCAGTTTAGGGTCCGTGGGGGTCACCGGGGAGCTGTTTTTT
CASSLGSVGVTGELFF
>TRBD1|TRBJ2-5|-|TRBV4-2
TGTGCCAGCAGCCAAGCCCAGGGACAGGGCAGCCAAGAGACCCAGTACTTC
CASSQAQGQGSQETQYF
>TRBD1|TRBJ2-2|-|TRBV19
TGTGCCAGTAGTCCCAACGCAGGGGGCAACACCGGGGAGCTGTTTTTT
CASSPNAGGNTGELFF
>-|TRBJ1-5|-|TRBV2
TGTGCCAGCAGTGATGACAGGAGCAATCAGCCCCAGCATTTT
CASSDDRSNQPQHF
>-|TRBJ2-3|-|TRBV27
TGTGCCAGCAGTTCCGTCTACAGGTACTCCACTAGCACAGATACGCAGTATTTT
CASSSVYRYSTSTDTQYF
>TRBD2|TRBJ2-7|-|TRBV5-6
TGTGCCAGCAGCGACTTGGGGAGGGTAAGGACCTACGAGCAGTACTTC
CASSDLGRVRTYEQYF
>TRBD1|TRBJ1-2|-|TRBV2
TGTGCCAGCAGGGGGGACAGCACTAACTATGGCTACACCTTC
CASRGDSTNYGYTF
>-|TRBJ2-7|-|TRBV10-1
TGCGCCAGCAGTGAGATATGGTCCGACGAGCAGTACTTC
CASSEIWSDEQYF
>-|TRBJ2-7|-|TRBV5-1
TGCGCCAGCAGCTTGTCCCCAGGCCCCCTCGGTGAGCAGTACTTC
CASSLSPGPLGEQYF
>TRBD1|TRBJ2-5|-|TRBV7-3
TGTGCCAGCAGCTTCCAGGGGGTGGAGACCCAGTACTTC
CASSFQGVETQYF
>-|TRBJ1-2|once|TRBV18
TGTGCCAGCTCACCAGGGTCGGACTATGGCTACACCTTC
CASSPGSDYGYTF
>-|TRBJ1-5|-|TRBV19
TGTGCCAGTAGTATTCGAGACCGCCAGCATTTT
CASSIRDRQHF
>TRBD2|TRBJ2-1|-|TRBV6-4
TGTGCCAGCAGTGACTCGCCTAGCGGCCCTCCGAATGAGCAGTTCTTC
CASSDSPSGPPNEQFF
>-|TRBJ2-7|-|TRBV28
TGTGCCAGCAGTCAGTACTACGAGCAGTACTTC
CASSQYYEQYF
>-|TRBJ2-6|-|TRBV27
TGTGCCAGCAGACGTACCGGGACCGCCGGGGCCAACGTCCTGACTTTC
CASRRTGTAGANVLTF
>-|TRBJ2-2|once|TRBV5-5
TGTGCCAGCAGGGATTTTTTTTTCCGGGACCCAACCGGGGAGCTGTTTTTT
CASRDFFFRDPTGELFF
>-|TRBJ2-2|-|TRBV19
TGTGCCAGTAGGTTCTGGACACCTCGTACCGGGGAGCTGTTTTTT
CASRFWTPRTGELFF
>-|TRBJ1-5|-|TRBV5-4
TGTGCCAGCAGCTTGGGGACAGAGAGAAATCAGCCCCAGCATTTT
CASSLGTERNQPQHF
>-|TRBJ1-3|-|TRBV19
TGTGCCAGTAGTACTGGGGGGCAGGCGAGCTCTGGAAACACCATATATTTT
CASSTGGQASSGNTIYF
>TRBD1|TRBJ1-4|-|TRBV29-1
TGCAGCGTTACGGGAACAGGGGGGGATGAAAAACTGTTTTTT
CSVTGTGGDEKLFF
>-|TRBJ2-7|-|TRBV18
TGTGCCAGCTCCATCACGTGGTACTACGGGCAGTACTTC
CASSITWYYGQYF
>-|TRBJ1-6|few|TRBV7-9
TGTGCCAGCAGCCTCAGGGCGAATTCACCCCTCCACTTT
CASSLRANSPLHF
>-|TRBJ2-7|-|TRBV6-5
TGTGCCAGCACCTTAGTGGCAGATACATCCTACGAGCAGTACTTC
CASTLVADTSYEQYF
>TRBD1|TRBJ2-7|-|TRBV11-3
TGTGCCAGCAGCTTACGATTTATTAGGACAGGGGCCTACGAGCAGTACTTC
CASSLRFIRTGAYEQYF
>-|TRBJ1-1|-|TRBV7-2
TGTGCCAGCAGCTTAGCATATCGTGAGGACACTGAAGCTTTCTTT
CASSLAYREDTEAFF
>-|TRBJ2-1|few|TRBV6-5
TGTGCCAGCGCCGGACTGAGCTCCTACAATGAGCAGTTCTTC
CASAGLSSYNEQFF
>-|TRBJ1-1|-|TRBV9
TGTGCCAGCAGCGTAGACTGGAACACTGAAGCTTTCTTT
CASSVDWNTEAFF